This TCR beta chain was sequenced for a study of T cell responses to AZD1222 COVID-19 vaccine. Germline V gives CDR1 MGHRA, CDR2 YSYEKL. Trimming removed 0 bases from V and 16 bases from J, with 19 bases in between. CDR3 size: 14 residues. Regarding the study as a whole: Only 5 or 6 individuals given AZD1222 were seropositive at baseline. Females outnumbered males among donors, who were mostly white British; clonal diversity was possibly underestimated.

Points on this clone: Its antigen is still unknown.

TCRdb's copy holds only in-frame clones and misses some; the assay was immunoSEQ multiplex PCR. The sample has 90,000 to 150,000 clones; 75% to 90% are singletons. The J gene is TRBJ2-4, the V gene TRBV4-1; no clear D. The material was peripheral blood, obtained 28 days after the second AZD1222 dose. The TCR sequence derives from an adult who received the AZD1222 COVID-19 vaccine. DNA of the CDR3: TGCGCCAGCAGCCAAGAAAGCTCTGCCAGGCTCCAATACTTC. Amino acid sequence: CASSQESSARLQYF.